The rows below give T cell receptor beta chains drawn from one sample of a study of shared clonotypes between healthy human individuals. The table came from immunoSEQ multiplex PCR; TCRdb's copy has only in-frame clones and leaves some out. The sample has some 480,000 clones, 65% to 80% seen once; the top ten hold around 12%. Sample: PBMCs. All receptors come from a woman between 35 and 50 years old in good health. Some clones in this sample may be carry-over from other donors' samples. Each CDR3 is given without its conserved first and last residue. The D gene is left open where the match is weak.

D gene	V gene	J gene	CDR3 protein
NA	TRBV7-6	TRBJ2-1	ASTKSGSTYNEQF
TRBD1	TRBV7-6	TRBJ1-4	ASSLGDRVSEKLF
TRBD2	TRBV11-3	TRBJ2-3	ASSDRRGGLAGVADTQY
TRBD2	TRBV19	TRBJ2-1	ASSTEAGVYNEQF
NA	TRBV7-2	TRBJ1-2	ASTEGRGRHYYGYT
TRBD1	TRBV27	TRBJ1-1	ASSFTGGLFTEAF
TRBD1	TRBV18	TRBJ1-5	ASSPGQQHQPQH
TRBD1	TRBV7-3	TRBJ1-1	ASSLSPGQGWGAF
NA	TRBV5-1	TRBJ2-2	ASAPGDTGELF
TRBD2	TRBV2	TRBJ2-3	ASELQPSGNGADTQY
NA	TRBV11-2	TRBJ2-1	ASSLGLANEQF
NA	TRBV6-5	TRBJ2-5	ASRTTGVETQY
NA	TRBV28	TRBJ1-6	ASNFNNSPLH
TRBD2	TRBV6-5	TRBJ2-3	ATRTSGGTDTQY
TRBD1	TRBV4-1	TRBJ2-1	ASSARQGELKKYNEQF
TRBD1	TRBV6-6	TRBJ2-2	ASSLRQGTGELF
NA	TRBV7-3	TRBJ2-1	ASSYSPGNEQF
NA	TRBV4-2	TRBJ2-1	ASSQDMGEFTYNEQF
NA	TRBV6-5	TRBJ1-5	ASSPTRGVDQPQH
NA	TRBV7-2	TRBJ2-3	ASSAEGGGTDTQY
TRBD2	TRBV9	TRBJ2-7	ASSVSGGDYEQY
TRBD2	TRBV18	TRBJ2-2	ASSPRLAGGTNTGELF
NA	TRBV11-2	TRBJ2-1	ASSLASGTRGEQF
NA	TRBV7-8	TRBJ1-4	ASSLAWSYPATNEKLF
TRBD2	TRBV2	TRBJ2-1	ASSVSGRALEQF
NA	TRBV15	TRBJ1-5	ATSRGRFGSFLQYSNQPQH
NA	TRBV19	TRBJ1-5	ASSSRLIDQPQH
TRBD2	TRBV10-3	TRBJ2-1	AISGTSGERNEQF